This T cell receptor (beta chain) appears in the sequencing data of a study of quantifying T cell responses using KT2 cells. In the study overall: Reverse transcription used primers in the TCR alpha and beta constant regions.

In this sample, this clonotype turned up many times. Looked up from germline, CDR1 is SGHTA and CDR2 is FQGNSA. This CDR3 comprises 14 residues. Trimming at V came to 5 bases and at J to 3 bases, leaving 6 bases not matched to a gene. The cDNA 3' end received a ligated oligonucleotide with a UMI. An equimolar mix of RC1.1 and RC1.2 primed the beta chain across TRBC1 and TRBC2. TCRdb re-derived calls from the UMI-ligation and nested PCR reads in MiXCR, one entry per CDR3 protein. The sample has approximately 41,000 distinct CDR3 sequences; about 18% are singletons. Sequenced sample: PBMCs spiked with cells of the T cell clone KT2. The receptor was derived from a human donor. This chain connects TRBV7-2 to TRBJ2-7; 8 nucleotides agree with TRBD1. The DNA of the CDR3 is TGTGCCAGCAGCCCCGGGACAGGACACTACGAGCAGTACTTC. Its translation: CASSPGTGHYEQYF.